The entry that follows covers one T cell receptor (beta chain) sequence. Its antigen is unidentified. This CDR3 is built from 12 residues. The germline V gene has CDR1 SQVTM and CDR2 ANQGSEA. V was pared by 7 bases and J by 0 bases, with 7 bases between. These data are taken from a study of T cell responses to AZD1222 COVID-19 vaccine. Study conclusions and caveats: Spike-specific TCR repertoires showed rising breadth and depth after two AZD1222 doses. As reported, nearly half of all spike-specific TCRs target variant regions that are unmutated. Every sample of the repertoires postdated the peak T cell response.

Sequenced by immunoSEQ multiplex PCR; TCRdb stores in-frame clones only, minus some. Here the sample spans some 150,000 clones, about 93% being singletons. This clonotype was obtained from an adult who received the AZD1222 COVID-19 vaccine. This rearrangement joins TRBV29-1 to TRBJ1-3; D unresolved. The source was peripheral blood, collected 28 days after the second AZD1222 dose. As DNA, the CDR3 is TGCAGCGGGGGTATCTCTGGAAACACCATATATTTT. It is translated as CSGGISGNTIYF.